The following is a TCR beta chain sequence with its context. Its antigen is not identified. The data originate from a study of cytomegalovirus exposure and HLA in healthy donors. Whole-study results and caveats: An analysis done earlier found most TCR beta V segments productive about 87% or about 30% of the time. A later analysis found TCR association rates differed by HLA locus, highest for DRB1 and lowest for HLA-C.

The germline gives CDR1 DFQATT, CDR2 SNEGSKA (reference sequence). Trimming pared 5 bases from V and 8 bases from J, leaving 12 bases between. CDR3 length: 11 amino acids. The PCR employed 60 Vbeta primers together with 13 Jbeta primers. TCRdb keeps only in-frame clones here, not all; method: immunoSEQ multiplex PCR. The sample totals about 46,000 clones. Every donor was a healthy person donating bone marrow. This TCR was recovered from a woman between 40 and 50 years old in good health and CMV-seronegative. The J gene is TRBJ1-2, the V gene TRBV20-1; possible D gene TRBD1, 6 bases. The sample taken for sequencing was PBMCs. CDR3 in amino acids: CSAAQGRGYTF. In DNA, the CDR3 is TGCAGTGCTGCCCAGGGGAGAGGCTACACCTTC.